This paragraph reports one T cell receptor (beta chain). Its antigen remains unknown. Looked up from germline, CDR1 is MNHNS and CDR2 is SASEGT. CDR3 length: 13 residues. Trimming cost V 7 bases and J 6 bases; bases outside gene matches: 4. Clinical symptoms, serum thyroxine, TRAb, thyroid ultrasound and orbital computed tomography formed the basis of diagnosis. Amplified TCR beta CDR3 regions were obtained using RNA transcripts as template. A first-round RT-PCR used HTBI primers, followed by a second-round multiplex PCR. TCRdb ran MiXCR on the multiplex PCR reads and lists one entry per CDR3 protein. The data hold roughly 400,000 distinct CDR3 sequences, with approximately 15% observed a single time. This record comes from a study of Graves' ophthalmopathy and Graves' hyperthyroidism. Whole-study results and caveats: Discrimination between ophthalmopathy and stable hyperthyroidism by a 13-signature model showed more than 85% sensitivity and roughly 81% specificity.

The TCR originated in a woman aged 18-29 years with stable Graves' hyperthyroidism. The chain joins TRBV6-1 to TRBJ1-5; 9 bases align to TRBD1. Sequenced sample: peripheral blood. Here the CDR3 reads CASKTGGSQPQHF. In DNA form, the CDR3 reads TGTGCCAGCAAGACAGGGGGAAGTCAGCCCCAGCATTTT.